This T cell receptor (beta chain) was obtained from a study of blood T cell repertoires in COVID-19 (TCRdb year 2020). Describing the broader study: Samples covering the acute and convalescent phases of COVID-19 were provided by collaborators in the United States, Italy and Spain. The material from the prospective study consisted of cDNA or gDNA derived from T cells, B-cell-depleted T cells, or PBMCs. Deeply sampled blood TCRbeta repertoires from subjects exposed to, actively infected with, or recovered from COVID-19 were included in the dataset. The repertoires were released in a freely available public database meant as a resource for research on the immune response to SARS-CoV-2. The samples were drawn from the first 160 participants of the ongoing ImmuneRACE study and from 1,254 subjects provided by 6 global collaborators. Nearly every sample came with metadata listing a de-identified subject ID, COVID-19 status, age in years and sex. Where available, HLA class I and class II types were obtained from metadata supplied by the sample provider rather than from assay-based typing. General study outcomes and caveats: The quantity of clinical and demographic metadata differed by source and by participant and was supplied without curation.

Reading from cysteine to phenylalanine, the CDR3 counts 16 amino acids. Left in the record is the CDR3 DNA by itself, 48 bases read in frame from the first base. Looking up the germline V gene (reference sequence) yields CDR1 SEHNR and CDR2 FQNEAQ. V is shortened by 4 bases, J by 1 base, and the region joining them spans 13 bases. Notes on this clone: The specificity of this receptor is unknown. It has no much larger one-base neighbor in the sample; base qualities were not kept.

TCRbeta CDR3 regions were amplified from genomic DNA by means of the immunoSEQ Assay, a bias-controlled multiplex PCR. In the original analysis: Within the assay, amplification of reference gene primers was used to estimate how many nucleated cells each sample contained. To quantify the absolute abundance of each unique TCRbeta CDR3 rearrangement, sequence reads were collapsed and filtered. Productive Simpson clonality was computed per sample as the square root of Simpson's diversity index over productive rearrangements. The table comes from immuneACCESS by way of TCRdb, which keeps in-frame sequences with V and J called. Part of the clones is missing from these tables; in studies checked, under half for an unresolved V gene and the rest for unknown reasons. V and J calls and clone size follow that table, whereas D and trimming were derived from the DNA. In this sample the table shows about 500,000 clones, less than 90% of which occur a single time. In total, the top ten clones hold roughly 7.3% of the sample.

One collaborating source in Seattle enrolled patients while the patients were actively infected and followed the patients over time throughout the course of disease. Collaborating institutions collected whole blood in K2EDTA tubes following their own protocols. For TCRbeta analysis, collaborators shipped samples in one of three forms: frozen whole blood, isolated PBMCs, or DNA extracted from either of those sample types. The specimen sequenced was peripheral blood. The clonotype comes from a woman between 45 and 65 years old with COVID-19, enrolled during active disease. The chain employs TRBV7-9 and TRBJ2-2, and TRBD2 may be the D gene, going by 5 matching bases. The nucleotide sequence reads TGTGCCAGCAGCTCCCCGGGCGGGTTGAACACCGGGGAGCTGTTTTTT. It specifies CASSSPGGLNTGELFF.